This entry lists 8 T cell receptor beta chains sequenced from one sample in a study of T cell responses to AZD1222 COVID-19 vaccine (dated by TCRdb to about 2021). In the paper's terms, the time point label means: about 28 days (+/-7) after the second vaccine dose. Libraries were built with the immunoSEQ multiplex PCR assay. Imported from immuneACCESS, the table was reduced by TCRdb to in-frame sequences with V and J called. These copies leave out some clones; in studies compared against another copy, an unresolved V gene accounts for under half, and the cause of the remainder is not known. This sample gives roughly 120,000 clones in total; more than 70% of them show up just once. Together, the top ten hold about 3.3% of the sample. This material consisted of peripheral blood, taken 28 days after the second AZD1222 dose. These receptor sequences come from an adult who received the AZD1222 COVID-19 vaccine.

V gene TRBV19 combines with J gene TRBJ2-1, with a weak D call TRBD1 (6 bases). V dropped 3 bases and J dropped 10 bases, with 13 bases sitting between them. Looked up from germline, CDR1 is LNHDA and CDR2 is SQIVND (reference sequence). The CDR3 totals 13 residues. The CDR3 DNA reads as TGTGCCAGTAGTATTGAGGGGGAAGGAGAGCAGTTCTTC. Encoded protein: CASSIEGEGEQFF. Using reference TRBV19 and TRBJ2-1 for the parts outside the CDR3, the full variable domain is DGGITQSPKYLFRKEGQNVTLSCEQNLNHDAMYWYRQDPGQGLRLIYYSQIVNDFQKGDIAEGYSVSREKKESFPLTVTSAQKNPTAFYLCASSIEGEGEQFFGPGTRLTVL.

V usage is TRBV28 and J usage is TRBJ2-5; D is ambiguous. Deletions cut 3 bases from V and 5 bases from J, with 1 base between. The CDR3 covers 10 residues. Germline CDR1 reads MDHEN; CDR2 reads SYDVKM. CDR3 DNA sequence: TGTGCCAGCAGTTTGGAGACCCAGTACTTC. It encodes CASSLETQYF.

The chain links TRBV29-1 to TRBJ1-2; TRBD1 might be the D (6 bases). V was clipped by 3 bases and J by 3 bases, with 11 bases between them. CDR1 and CDR2 from the germline V gene are SQVTM and ANQGSEA. The CDR3 totals 13 residues. In DNA, the CDR3 is TGCAGCGTTGAGTTTGGGGGCGACTATGGCTACACCTTC. Translated, it gives CSVEFGGDYGYTF.

The chain employs TRBV28 and TRBJ1-5; D might be TRBD1 (5 bases). Trimming removed 6 bases at V and 0 bases at J, with 9 bases between. Germline V gives CDR1 MDHEN, CDR2 SYDVKM. The CDR3 is 14 residues long. The CDR3 nucleotides are TGTGCCAGCAGCCCCGACAGTAGCAATCAGCCCCAGCATTTT. Residues: CASSPDSSNQPQHF.

J is TRBJ2-5 and V is TRBV2; D not resolved. The V and J ends lost 7 bases and 5 bases respectively, with 14 bases between them. CDR1 SNHLY and CDR2 FYNNEI come from the germline V gene. This CDR3 spans 13 amino acids. DNA of the CDR3: TGTGCCAGCATCCGGCCGGTAGTGGAGACCCAGTACTTC. It encodes CASIRPVVETQYF.

This sequence joins TRBV7-9 and TRBJ1-1, with D possibly matching TRBD1 (5 bases). Germline lookup yields CDR1 SEHNR and CDR2 FQNEAQ (reference sequence). The germline V and J ends were trimmed by 5 bases and 8 bases, with 15 bases remaining between them. CDR3 size: 13 residues. As DNA, the CDR3 is TGTGCCAGCAGCGTCGACCTTCGGGGGGAAGCTTTCTTT. Amino acids: CASSVDLRGEAFF.

The V and J genes are TRBV29-1 and TRBJ2-1, with a weak D call TRBD1 (5 bases). Deletions cut 8 bases from V and 6 bases from J, with 23 bases between. CDR1 and CDR2 from the germline V gene are SQVTM and ANQGSEA. This CDR3 is 15 amino acids long. CDR3 sequence reads: CSSSPDQGITNEQFF. CDR3 coding DNA: TGCAGCTCCAGTCCGGATCAGGGAATAACCAATGAGCAGTTCTTC.

The V call is TRBV5-1, the J call TRBJ1-1; D may be TRBD1 (6 bases). CDR3 length: 15 amino acids. V lost 2 bases, J lost 0 bases, and 11 bases lay in between. CDR1 and CDR2 (germline): SGHRS, YFSETQ. The CDR3 region has the DNA TGCGCCAGCAGCTTAGGGCAGGGGCTGAACACTGAAGCTTTCTTT. Protein product: CASSLGQGLNTEAFF.